Given below is one T cell receptor beta chain in context. In the study's own analysis: Reference gene primer amplification in the assay estimated nucleated cell counts. The data were produced by immunoSEQ multiplex PCR, yet TCRdb's version contains in-frame clones alone and is incomplete. V and J calls and clone size are copied from that table; D and trimming were computed from the DNA. The data contain a few hundred thousand clones, about 87% of them singletons. The data are from a study of blood T cell repertoires in COVID-19. Study-wide context: The origin of the acute and convalescent COVID-19 samples was the United States, Italy and Spain.

Trimming cost V 9 bases and J 0 bases, with 12 bases left between them. This CDR3 comprises 15 residues. The germline CDR1 and CDR2 sequences are SNHLY and FYNNEI. The TCR originated in a man aged 55 to 69 who had recovered from COVID-19. The source material was peripheral blood. This rearrangement joins TRBV2 to TRBJ2-6; a possible D gene is TRBD1 (5 bases). Written as DNA, the CDR3 is TGTGCCAGGATGGACATCCACTCTGGGGCCAACGTCCTGACTTTC. Translating gives CARMDIHSGANVLTF.